A selection of T cell receptor beta chains follows, all from one sample in a study of cytomegalovirus exposure and HLA in healthy donors. Repertoires were generated with immunoSEQ multiplex PCR, while TCRdb's copy carries only in-frame clones and drops some. The sample yields about 120,000 clones, about 9.4% seen once. Material: PBMCs. The receptors come from a woman aged 40 to 50 in good health and CMV-seropositive. The CDR3 runs from the conserved cysteine through the conserved F or W. The D gene is left open where the match is weak. The size entry is marked missing in some rows and otherwise reads once, few, many or a size class.

j_call clone_size d_call cdr3_length v_call cdr3_aa cdr3_nt
TRBJ2-7 . TRBD1 16 TRBV19 CASSIPGQGGSYEQYF TGTGCCAGTAGTATCCCCGGACAGGGGGGGTCCTACGAGCAGTACTTC
TRBJ2-3 few . 13 TRBV14 CASSQDLRGTQYF TGTGCCAGCAGCCAAGATCTCCGAGGTACGCAGTATTTT
TRBJ2-2 . TRBD1 14 TRBV2 CASSAGQGAGELFF TGTGCCAGCAGTGCTGGACAGGGTGCCGGGGAGCTGTTTTTT
TRBJ1-1 few . 13 TRBV2 CASSETGNTEAFF TGTGCCAGCAGTGAAACGGGGAACACTGAAGCTTTCTTT
TRBJ2-2 many TRBD2 16 TRBV14 CASSHLGLAETGELFF TGTGCCAGCAGCCACCTCGGACTAGCGGAGACCGGGGAGCTGTTTTTT
TRBJ2-3 . TRBD2 17 TRBV13 CASSLGLGGLAGITQYF TGTGCCAGCAGCTTAGGCCTAGGGGGACTAGCGGGGATTACGCAGTATTTT
TRBJ2-1 few TRBD2 16 TRBV19 CASSKPTSGGKDEQFF TGTGCCAGTAGTAAGCCGACTAGCGGGGGGAAGGATGAGCAGTTCTTC
TRBJ1-4 few . 14 TRBV18 CASSLRGTGEKLFF TGTGCCAGCTCACTAAGGGGAACGGGTGAAAAACTGTTTTTT
TRBJ1-5 few TRBD1 14 TRBV6-1 CASHRQGSNQPQHF TGTGCCAGCCATCGACAGGGAAGCAATCAGCCCCAGCATTTT
TRBJ2-1 . TRBD1 15 TRBV2 CASRGQGSSYNEQFF TGTGCCAGCAGGGGACAGGGAAGCTCCTACAATGAGCAGTTCTTC
TRBJ2-7 few . 14 TRBV7-8 CASSLNPGPYEQYF TGTGCCAGCAGCTTGAATCCAGGTCCCTACGAGCAGTACTTC
TRBJ1-2 . . 16 TRBV7-8 CASSLKDSPRRYGYTF TGTGCCAGCAGCTTAAAGGACAGCCCCAGGCGCTATGGCTACACCTTC
TRBJ1-1 few . 15 TRBV6-6 CASSYEPGRGTEAFF TGTGCCAGCAGTTACGAACCGGGCCGGGGGACTGAAGCTTTCTTT
TRBJ2-7 . TRBD1 15 TRBV5-1 CASSFTGGGGYEQYF TGCGCCAGCAGCTTCACAGGGGGTGGGGGCTACGAGCAGTACTTC
TRBJ2-7 few . 13 TRBV2 CASTEGGAYEQYF TGTGCCAGCACCGAGGGGGGGGCCTACGAGCAGTACTTC
TRBJ1-5 . TRBD1 16 TRBV2 CASSDPNRGSNQPQHF TGTGCCAGCAGTGACCCGAACAGGGGGAGCAATCAGCCCCAGCATTTT
TRBJ2-3 . TRBD2 14 TRBV7-9 CASSPGTSQDTQYF TGTGCCAGCAGCCCCGGGACTAGTCAAGATACGCAGTATTTT
TRBJ2-7 . . 17 TRBV21-1 CASSNGTGGLFPYEQYF TGTGCCAGCAGCAATGGGACAGGGGGCTTATTCCCCTACGAGCAGTACTTC
TRBJ2-2 many TRBD1 16 TRBV19 CASRIQGDWNTGELFF TGTGCCAGTAGGATACAGGGGGATTGGAACACCGGGGAGCTGTTTTTT
TRBJ1-4 . . 15 TRBV6-1 CASSEFRGANEKLFF TGTGCCAGCAGTGAATTCAGGGGTGCTAATGAAAAACTGTTTTTT
TRBJ2-3 few . 15 TRBV5-1 CATTLRTPSTDTQYF TGCGCCACCACCCTGCGGACACCTAGCACAGATACGCAGTATTTT
TRBJ1-6 . . 16 TRBV6-6 CASSYSNRVRNSPLHF TGTGCCAGCAGTTACTCAAACAGGGTCCGTAATTCACCCCTCCACTTT
TRBJ2-3 . TRBD2 15 TRBV30 CAWSGGLARSDTQYF TGTGCCTGGAGTGGAGGACTAGCGCGATCTGATACGCAGTATTTT
TRBJ2-5 few . 13 TRBV6-5 CASGPDSEETQYF TGTGCCAGCGGGCCTGATTCGGAAGAGACCCAGTACTTC
TRBJ1-1 . . 16 TRBV19 CASSMVRERGNTEAFF TGTGCCAGTAGTATGGTCCGGGAGCGGGGGAACACTGAAGCTTTCTTT
TRBJ1-1 few . 12 TRBV6-5 CASSTGNTEAFF TGTGCCAGCAGTACAGGGAACACTGAAGCTTTCTTT
TRBJ2-7 . TRBD1 16 TRBV10-1 CASSGRRDRATYEQYF TGCGCCAGCAGTGGCCGCCGGGACAGGGCAACCTACGAGCAGTACTTC
TRBJ1-1 few . 13 TRBV5-4 CASSLDRDRRAFF TGTGCCAGCAGCTTGGACAGGGATCGGCGAGCTTTCTTT
TRBJ2-1 . . 14 TRBV9 CASTTTGEDNEQFF TGTGCCAGCACCACGACCGGGGAGGACAATGAGCAGTTCTTC
TRBJ2-7 . TRBD1 14 TRBV6-1 CASSYRGFDYEQYF TGTGCCAGCAGCTACAGGGGATTTGACTACGAGCAGTACTTC
TRBJ1-2 . TRBD1 14 TRBV5-4 CASRGQGRVHGYTF TGTGCCAGCAGGGGACAGGGTAGAGTTCATGGCTACACCTTC
TRBJ2-7 few TRBD2 16 TRBV27 CASSLLKRGNSYEQYF TGTGCCAGCAGTTTATTGAAGCGGGGGAACTCCTACGAGCAGTACTTC
TRBJ1-1 . . 15 TRBV6-1 CASSDRGLMNTEAFF TGTGCCAGCAGTGACCGTGGACTTATGAACACTGAAGCTTTCTTT
TRBJ2-1 few . 14 TRBV6-4 CASSDRGGDNEQFF TGTGCCAGCAGTGACCGGGGTGGGGACAATGAGCAGTTCTTC
TRBJ1-1 . TRBD1 15 TRBV5-6 CASSYSPGQGDEAFF TGTGCCAGCAGCTACTCCCCCGGACAGGGAGATGAAGCTTTCTTT
TRBJ1-1 . . 14 TRBV30 CAWSPRDGNTEAFF TGTGCCTGGAGTCCACGGGATGGGAACACTGAAGCTTTCTTT
TRBJ1-5 . . 16 TRBV2 CASRGPLGGSNQPQHF TGTGCCAGCAGAGGACCCCTTGGGGGGAGCAATCAGCCCCAGCATTTT
TRBJ1-1 few . 14 TRBV19 CASKATAMNTEAFF TGTGCCAGTAAGGCGACAGCCATGAACACTGAAGCTTTCTTT
TRBJ1-2 few TRBD1 14 TRBV14 CASSQGQGNYGYTF TGTGCCAGCAGCCAAGGACAGGGGAACTATGGCTACACCTTC
TRBJ2-3 few . 15 TRBV4-1 CASSQEPRGTDTQYF TGCGCCAGCAGCCAAGAGCCCAGGGGCACAGATACGCAGTATTTT
TRBJ2-7 . . 15 TRBV10-3 CAISESSQGRNEQYF TGTGCCATCAGTGAGTCTAGTCAGGGGCGCAACGAGCAGTACTTC
TRBJ1-1 few . 14 TRBV5-4 CASSLEQANTEAFF TGTGCCAGCAGCTTGGAACAGGCGAACACTGAAGCTTTCTTT
TRBJ1-2 . TRBD1 14 TRBV7-2 CATAPGGFGYGYTF TGTGCCACCGCCCCAGGGGGATTTGGCTATGGCTACACCTTC
TRBJ2-7 . TRBD1 14 TRBV5-4 CASRRDREIHEQYF TGTGCCAGCAGGCGGGACAGGGAGATCCACGAGCAGTACTTC
TRBJ2-7 . TRBD1 13 TRBV18 CASRQGAGDEQYF TGTGCCAGTAGACAGGGGGCTGGAGACGAGCAGTACTTC
TRBJ2-5 . TRBD2 16 TRBV19 CPGGTSGVSGEETQYF TGTCCTGGGGGGACTAGCGGGGTAAGTGGGGAAGAGACCCAGTACTTC
TRBJ1-1 . . 15 TRBV19 CASSPTGHMNTEAFF TGTGCCAGTAGTCCGACGGGACACATGAACACTGAAGCTTTCTTT
TRBJ2-1 . . 11 TRBV30 CAWIQVNEQFF TGTGCCTGGATTCAGGTCAATGAGCAGTTCTTC
TRBJ1-2 few TRBD1 15 TRBV7-8 CASSQWDRDHNGYTF TGTGCCAGCAGCCAGTGGGACAGGGACCACAATGGCTACACCTTC
TRBJ2-3 . TRBD1 13 TRBV29-1 CSVRSDRADTQYF TGCAGCGTTCGTTCTGACAGGGCAGATACGCAGTATTTT
TRBJ2-1 few TRBD2 18 TRBV25-1 CASSEYGRAGGRSHEQFF TGTGCCAGCAGTGAATATGGGCGAGCGGGGGGCCGTTCCCATGAGCAGTTCTTC
TRBJ2-5 . TRBD2 16 TRBV9 CASSVLGLADEETQYF TGTGCCAGCAGCGTGCTCGGACTAGCTGATGAAGAGACCCAGTACTTC